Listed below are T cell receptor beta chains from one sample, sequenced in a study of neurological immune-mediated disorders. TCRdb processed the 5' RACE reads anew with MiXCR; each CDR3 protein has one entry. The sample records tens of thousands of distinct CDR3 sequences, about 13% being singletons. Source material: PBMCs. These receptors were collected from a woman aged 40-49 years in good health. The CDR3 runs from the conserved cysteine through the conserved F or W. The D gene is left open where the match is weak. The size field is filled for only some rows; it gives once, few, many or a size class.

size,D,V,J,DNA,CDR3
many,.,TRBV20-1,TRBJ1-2,TGCAGTGCTAGACAAGGGGCTATGACCGGCTACACCTTC,CSARQGAMTGYTF
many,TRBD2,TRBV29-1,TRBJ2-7,TGCAGCGTTGAATGGCTAGCGGGAGGATCCCTCCACTACGAGCAGTACTTC,CSVEWLAGGSLHYEQYF
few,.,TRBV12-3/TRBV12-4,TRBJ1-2,TGTGCCAGCAGTTTCGATGGCAACTATGGCTACACCTTC,CASSFDGNYGYTF
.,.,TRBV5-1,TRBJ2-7,TGCGCCAGCAGCTTCCCGGGGGACTACGAGCAGTACTTC,CASSFPGDYEQYF
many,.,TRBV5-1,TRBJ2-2,TGCGCCAGCAGCTTGTTCGATGGTTCCGGGGAGCTGTTTTTT,CASSLFDGSGELFF
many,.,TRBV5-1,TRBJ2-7,TGCGCCAGCAGCTTGGTCGGGGACTACGAGCAGTACTTC,CASSLVGDYEQYF
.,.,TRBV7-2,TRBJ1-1,TGTGCCAGCAGCTTAGGTCAGGAGAAAACTGAAGCTTTCTTT,CASSLGQEKTEAFF
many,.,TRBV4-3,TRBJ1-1,TGCGCCAGCAGCCAAGAGGTCAGGAACACTGAAGCTTTCTTT,CASSQEVRNTEAFF
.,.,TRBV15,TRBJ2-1,TGTGCCACCAGCACCCAGAGGGGGGTAGAGCAGTTCTTC,CATSTQRGVEQFF
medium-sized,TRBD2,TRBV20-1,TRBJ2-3,TGCAGTGCCCCAGGACTAGCGGGGGCAGATACGCAGTATTTT,CSAPGLAGADTQYF
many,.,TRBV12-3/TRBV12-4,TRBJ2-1,TGTGCCAGCAGTCAGGGGTATGATGAGCAGTTCTTC,CASSQGYDEQFF
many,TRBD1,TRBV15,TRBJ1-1,TGTGCCACCAGCACAGACAGGGGCGGGGGTGAAGCTTTCTTT,CATSTDRGGGEAFF
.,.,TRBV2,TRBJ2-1,TGTGCCAGCAGTTACGACTGGCAAAATGAGCAGTTCTTC,CASSYDWQNEQFF